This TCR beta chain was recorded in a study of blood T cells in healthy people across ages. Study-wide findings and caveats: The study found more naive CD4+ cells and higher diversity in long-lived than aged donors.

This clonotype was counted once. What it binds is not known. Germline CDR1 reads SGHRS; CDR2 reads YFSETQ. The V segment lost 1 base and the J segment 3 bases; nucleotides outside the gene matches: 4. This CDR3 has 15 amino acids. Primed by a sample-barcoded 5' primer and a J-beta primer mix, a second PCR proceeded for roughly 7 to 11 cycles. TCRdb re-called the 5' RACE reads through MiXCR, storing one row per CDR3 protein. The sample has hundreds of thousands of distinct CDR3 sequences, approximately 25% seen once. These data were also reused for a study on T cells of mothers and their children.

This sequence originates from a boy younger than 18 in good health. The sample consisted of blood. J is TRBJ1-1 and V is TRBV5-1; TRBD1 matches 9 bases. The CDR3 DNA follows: TGCGCCAGCAGCTTGTCGGGACAGGGAGACACTGAAGCTTTCTTT. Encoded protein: CASSLSGQGDTEAFF.